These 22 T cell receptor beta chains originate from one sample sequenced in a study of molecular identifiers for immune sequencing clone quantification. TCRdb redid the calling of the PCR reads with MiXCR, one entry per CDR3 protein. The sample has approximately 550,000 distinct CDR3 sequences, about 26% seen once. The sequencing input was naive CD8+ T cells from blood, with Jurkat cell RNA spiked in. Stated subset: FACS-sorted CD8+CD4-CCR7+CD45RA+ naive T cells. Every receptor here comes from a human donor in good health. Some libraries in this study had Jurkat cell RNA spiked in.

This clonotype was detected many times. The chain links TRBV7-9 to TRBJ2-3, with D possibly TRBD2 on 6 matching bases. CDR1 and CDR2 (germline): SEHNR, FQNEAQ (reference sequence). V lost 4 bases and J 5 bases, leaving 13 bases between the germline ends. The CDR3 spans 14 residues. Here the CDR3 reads CASSSRLEIDTQYF. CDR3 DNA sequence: TGTGCCAGCAGCTCCAGACTAGAGATAGATACGCAGTATTTT.

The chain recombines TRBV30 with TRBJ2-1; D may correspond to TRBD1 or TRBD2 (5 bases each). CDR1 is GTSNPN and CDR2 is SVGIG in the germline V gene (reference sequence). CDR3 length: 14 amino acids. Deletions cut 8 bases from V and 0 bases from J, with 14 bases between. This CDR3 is CAMGGDPSYNEQFF. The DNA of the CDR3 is TGTGCCATGGGTGGGGACCCCTCCTACAATGAGCAGTTCTTC. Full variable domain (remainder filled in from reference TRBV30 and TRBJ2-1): SQTIHQWPATLVQPVGSPLSLECTVEGTSNPNLYWYRQAAGRGLQLLFYSVGIGQISSEVPQNLSASRPQDRQFILSSKKLLLSDSGFYLCAMGGDPSYNEQFFGPGTRLTVL.

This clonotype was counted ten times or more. The CDR3 DNA follows: TGTGCCAGCAGCCAAGAAGCTATGAACACTGAAGCTTTCTTT. Amino acid sequence: CASSQEAMNTEAFF. The gene calls are TRBV14 and TRBJ1-1, with unresolved D. Per germline, CDR1 SGHDN and CDR2 FVKESK. Trimming pared 0 bases from V and 0 bases from J, leaving 5 bases between. The CDR3 length is 14 residues.

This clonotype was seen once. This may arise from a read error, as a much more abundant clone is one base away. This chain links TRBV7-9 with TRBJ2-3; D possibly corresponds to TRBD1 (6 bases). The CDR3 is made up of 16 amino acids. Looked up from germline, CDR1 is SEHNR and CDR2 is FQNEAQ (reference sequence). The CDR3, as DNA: TGTGCCGGCAGCAGCCCGACAGGCTCTGGCGCAGATACGCAGTATTTT. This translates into CAGSSPTGSGADTQYF.

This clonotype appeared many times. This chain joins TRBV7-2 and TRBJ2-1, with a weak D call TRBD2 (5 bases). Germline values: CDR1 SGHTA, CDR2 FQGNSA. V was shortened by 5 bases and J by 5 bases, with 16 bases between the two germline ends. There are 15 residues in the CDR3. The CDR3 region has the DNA TGTGCCAGCAGCCCCGGGCCCTCGGGAAACAATGAGCAGTTCTTC. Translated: CASSPGPSGNNEQFF.

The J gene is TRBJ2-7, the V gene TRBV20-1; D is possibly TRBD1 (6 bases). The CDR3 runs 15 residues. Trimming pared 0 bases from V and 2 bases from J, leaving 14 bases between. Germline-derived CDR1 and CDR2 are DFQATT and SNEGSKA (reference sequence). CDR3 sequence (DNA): TGCAGTGCTAGAGATCTGCGGACAGAGACCTACGAGCAGTACTTC. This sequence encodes CSARDLRTETYEQYF.

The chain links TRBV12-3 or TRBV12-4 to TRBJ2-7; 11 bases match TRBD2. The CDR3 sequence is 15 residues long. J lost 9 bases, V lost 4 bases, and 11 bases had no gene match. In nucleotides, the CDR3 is TGTGCCAGCAGTTACTATAGCGGGGGGGCCGACGGGCAGTACTTC. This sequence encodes CASSYYSGGADGQYF.

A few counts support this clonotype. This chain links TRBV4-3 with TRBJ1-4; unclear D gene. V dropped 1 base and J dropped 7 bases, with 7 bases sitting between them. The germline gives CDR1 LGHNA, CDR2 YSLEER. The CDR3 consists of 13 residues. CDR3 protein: CASSQGAREKLFF. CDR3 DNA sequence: TGCGCCAGCAGCCAAGGGGCGCGTGAAAAACTGTTTTTT.

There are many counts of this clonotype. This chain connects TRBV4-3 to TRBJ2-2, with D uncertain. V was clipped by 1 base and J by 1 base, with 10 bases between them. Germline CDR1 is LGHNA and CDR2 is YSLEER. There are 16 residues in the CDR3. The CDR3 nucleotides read TGCGCCAGCAGCCAAGTCGTCAGTGAGAACACCGGGGAGCTGTTTTTT. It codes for CASSQVVSENTGELFF.

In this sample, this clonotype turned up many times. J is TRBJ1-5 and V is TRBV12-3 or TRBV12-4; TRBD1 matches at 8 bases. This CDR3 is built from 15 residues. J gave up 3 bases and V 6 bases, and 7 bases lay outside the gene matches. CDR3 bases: TGTGCCAGCAGGAACGGACAGGGCTCCAATCAGCCCCAGCATTTT. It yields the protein CASRNGQGSNQPQHF.

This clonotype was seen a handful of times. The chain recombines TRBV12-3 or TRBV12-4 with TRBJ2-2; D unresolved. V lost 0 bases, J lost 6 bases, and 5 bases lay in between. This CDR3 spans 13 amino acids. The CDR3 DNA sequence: TGTGCCAGCAGTTTAGCGCTGTCCGGGGAGCTGTTTTTT. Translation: CASSLALSGELFF.

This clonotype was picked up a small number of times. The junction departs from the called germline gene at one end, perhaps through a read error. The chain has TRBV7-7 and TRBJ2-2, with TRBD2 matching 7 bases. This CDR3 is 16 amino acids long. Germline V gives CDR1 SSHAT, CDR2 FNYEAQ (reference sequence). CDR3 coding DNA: TGTGCTAGCAGCTTAGGGGCGGGAGTTGACACCGGGGAGCTGTTTTTT. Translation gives CASSLGAGVDTGELFF.

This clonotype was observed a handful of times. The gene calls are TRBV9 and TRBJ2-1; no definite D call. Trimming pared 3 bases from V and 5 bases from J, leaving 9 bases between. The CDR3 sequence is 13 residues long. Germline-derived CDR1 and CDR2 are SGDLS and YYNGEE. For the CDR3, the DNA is TGTGCCAGCAGCGACTGGTCCGACAATGAGCAGTTCTTC. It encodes CASSDWSDNEQFF.

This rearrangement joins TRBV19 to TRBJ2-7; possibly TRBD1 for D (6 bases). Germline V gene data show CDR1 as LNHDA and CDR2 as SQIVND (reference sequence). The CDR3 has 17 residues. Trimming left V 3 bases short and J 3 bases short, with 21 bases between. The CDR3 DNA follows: TGTGCCAGTAGTATCGGGTCAGGGGATAGTTTTGTCTACGAGCAGTACTTC. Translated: CASSIGSGDSFVYEQYF.

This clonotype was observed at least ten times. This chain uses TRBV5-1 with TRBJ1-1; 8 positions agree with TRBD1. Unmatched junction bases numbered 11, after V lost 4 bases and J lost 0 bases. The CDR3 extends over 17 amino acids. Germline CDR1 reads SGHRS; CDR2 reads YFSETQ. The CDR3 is CASSPGQEAYMNTEAFF. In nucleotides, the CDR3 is TGCGCCAGCAGCCCGGGACAGGAAGCGTACATGAACACTGAAGCTTTCTTT.

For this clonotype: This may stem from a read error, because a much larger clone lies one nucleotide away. The DNA for the CDR3 is TGTGCCAGAAGCTTGGTAGCGGGGGCCGCCTACGAGCAGTACTTC. It encodes CARSLVAGAAYEQYF. V usage is TRBV5-3 and J usage is TRBJ2-7; 9 bases are shared with TRBD2. Being an ORF, TRBV5-3 has a function that is uncertain. The CDR3 is 15 residues long. J was trimmed by 2 bases and V by 0 bases; bases with no gene match: 3.

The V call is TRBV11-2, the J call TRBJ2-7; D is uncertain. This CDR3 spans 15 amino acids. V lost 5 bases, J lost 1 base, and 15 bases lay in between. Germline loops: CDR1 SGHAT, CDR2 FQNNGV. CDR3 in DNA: TGTGCCAGCAGCGATCCCGGCGGTAGGTCCTACGAGCAGTACTTC. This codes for CASSDPGGRSYEQYF. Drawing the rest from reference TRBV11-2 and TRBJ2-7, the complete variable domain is EAGVAQSPRYKIIEKRQSVAFWCNPISGHATLYWYQQILGQGPKLLIQFQNNGVVDDSQLPKDRFSAERLKGVDSTLKIQPAKLEDSAVYLCASSDPGGRSYEQYFGPGTRLTVT.

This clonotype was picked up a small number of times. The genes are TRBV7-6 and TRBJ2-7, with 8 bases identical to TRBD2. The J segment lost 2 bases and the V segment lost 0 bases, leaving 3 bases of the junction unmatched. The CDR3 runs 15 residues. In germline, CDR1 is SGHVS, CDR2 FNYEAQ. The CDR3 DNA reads TGTGCCAGCAGCTTAGCTAGCGGGGCCCCCTACGAGCAGTACTTC. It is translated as CASSLASGAPYEQYF.

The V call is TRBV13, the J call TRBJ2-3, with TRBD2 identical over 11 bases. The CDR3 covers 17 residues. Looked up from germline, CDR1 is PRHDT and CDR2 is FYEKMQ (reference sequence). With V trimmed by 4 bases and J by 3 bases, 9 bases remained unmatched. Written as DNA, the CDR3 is TGTGCCAGCAGCTCCTTAGCGGGAGGGGCAAGAACAGATACGCAGTATTTT. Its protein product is CASSSLAGGARTDTQYF.

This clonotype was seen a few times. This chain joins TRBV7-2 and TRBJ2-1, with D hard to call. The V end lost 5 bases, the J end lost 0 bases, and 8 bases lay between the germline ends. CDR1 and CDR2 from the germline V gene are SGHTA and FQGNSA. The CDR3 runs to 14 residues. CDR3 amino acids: CASSQSISYNEQFF. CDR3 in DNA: TGTGCCAGCAGCCAAAGTATCTCCTACAATGAGCAGTTCTTC.

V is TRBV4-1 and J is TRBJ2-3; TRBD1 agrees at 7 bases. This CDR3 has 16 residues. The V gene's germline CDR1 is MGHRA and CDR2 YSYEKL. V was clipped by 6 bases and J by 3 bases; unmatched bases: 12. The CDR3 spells CASRPRAQGVTDTQYF. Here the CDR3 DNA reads TGCGCCAGCAGGCCAAGAGCGCAGGGGGTTACAGATACGCAGTATTTT.

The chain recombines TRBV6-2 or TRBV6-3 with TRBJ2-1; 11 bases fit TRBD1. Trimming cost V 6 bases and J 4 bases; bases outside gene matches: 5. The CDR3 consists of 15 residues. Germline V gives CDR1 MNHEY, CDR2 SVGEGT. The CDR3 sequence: CASRSGTGGYNEQFF. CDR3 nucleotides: TGTGCCAGCAGGTCCGGGACAGGGGGTTACAATGAGCAGTTCTTC.